This T cell receptor beta chain was sequenced during a study of blood T cell repertoires in COVID-19. Study background: Donors in the United States, Italy and Spain gave samples during acute or convalescent COVID-19. PBMCs, B-cell-depleted T cells, or T cells provided the cDNA or gDNA that made up the material.

Trimming took 4 bases from V and 9 from J, leaving 16 bases between them. CDR3 size: 14 residues. Germline CDR1 and CDR2: LNHDA and SQIVND (reference sequence). As handled by the study authors: By means of reference gene primer amplification, nucleated cell counts were estimated. TCRdb keeps only in-frame clones here, not all; method: immunoSEQ multiplex PCR. That table furnishes V, J and clone size, whereas the DNA furnished D and trimming. Of 200,000 to 300,000 clones listed, roughly 86% are singletons. Seattle's cohort entered during active infection and was followed longitudinally. The source material was peripheral blood. The V gene is TRBV19, the J gene TRBJ2-1, with TRBD2 as a possible D gene (6 bases). The sequence came from a woman aged 60-75 years with COVID-19, enrolled during active disease. In nucleotides, the CDR3 is TGTGCCAGTAGTACTGGACTCTTCGGGGGTGAGCAGTTCTTC. Residues: CASSTGLFGGEQFF.